The rows below give T cell receptor beta chains drawn from one sample of a study of patients and donors after allogeneic stem cell transplantation. MiXCR, applied by TCRdb to the RT-PCR reads, yields one record per CDR3 protein. The sample gives 190,000 or so distinct CDR3 sequences, about 38% of which show up once; under 14% is in the top ten. The sequenced sample consisted of blood, either unsorted or a sorted T cell fraction (not recorded which). The receptor set was obtained from a human donor who was either an allogeneic HSCT recipient or a stem cell or donor lymphocyte infusion donor (not recorded which). It is not recorded whose cells these are; they may come from a transplant donor. Each CDR3 is given with its conserved first and last residue. D genes are given only for firm matches. Clone size appears in some rows only: once, few, many, or a class for an expanded clone.

clone_size j_call v_call d_call cdr3_nt cdr3_aa
- TRBJ2-3 TRBV28 - TGTGCCAGCAGTCGACGCGGGGTATCTAGCACAGATACGCAGTATTTT CASSRRGVSSTDTQYF
- TRBJ2-2 TRBV4-3 - TGCGCCAGCAGCCAAGAATGGGGAGACAGGCTGACCGGGGAGCTGTTTTTT CASSQEWGDRLTGELFF
- TRBJ2-7 TRBV20-1 - TGCAGTGCTAGAGATGAACAGGCGAGCTCCTACGAGCAGTACTTC CSARDEQASSYEQYF
- TRBJ1-1 TRBV2 - TGTGCCAGCGAATCCTTTGGGACTGAAGCTTTCTTT CASESFGTEAFF
few TRBJ1-5 TRBV12-3/TRBV12-4 TRBD1 TGTGCCAGCAGTCCACACAGGGGCGCAGATAGCAATCAGCCCCAGCATTTT CASSPHRGADSNQPQHF
- TRBJ1-2 TRBV5-5 - TGTGCCAGCAGCCCGACCCCGACAGTGGGGCCACTCTATGGCTACACCTTC CASSPTPTVGPLYGYTF
few TRBJ2-1 TRBV10-2 - TGCGCCAGCGGGCCTCAGCGGGCGGACTACAATGAGCAGTTCTTC CASGPQRADYNEQFF
many TRBJ1-2 TRBV6-6 - TGTGCCAGCAGTTATAATAGAAACTATGGCTACACCTTC CASSYNRNYGYTF
- TRBJ2-2 TRBV29-1 - TGCAGCGTTACCCCCGGGAACACCGGGGAGCTGTTTTTT CSVTPGNTGELFF
few TRBJ1-2 TRBV5-1 - TGCGCCAGCAGCTTGTTACAGGAATATGGCTACACCTTC CASSLLQEYGYTF
many TRBJ1-6 TRBV9 - TGTGCCAGCAGCCCGGGACGGTATAATTCACCCCTCCACTTT CASSPGRYNSPLHF
few TRBJ1-1 TRBV7-9 - TGTGCCAGCAGCCCGCCGTGGGAGGGACTTGAAGCTTTCTTT CASSPPWEGLEAFF
- TRBJ1-2 TRBV4-2 - TGTGCCAGCAGCCCGGGCGTAACCGGGGAGCGGTGGGACTATGGCTACACCTTC CASSPGVTGERWDYGYTF
- TRBJ2-1 TRBV3-1 TRBD2 TGTGCCAGCAGCTCGACTAGCGGGGGGGCCGCTGAGCAGTTCTTC CASSSTSGGAAEQFF
- TRBJ1-1 TRBV27 TRBD1 TGTGCCAGCAGTTTCGGACAGGGGGGGAACACTGAAGCTTTCTTT CASSFGQGGNTEAFF
few TRBJ1-1 TRBV7-9 - TGTGCCAGCAGTCCACAGGACACTGAAGCTTTCTTT CASSPQDTEAFF
- TRBJ1-6 TRBV10-3 TRBD1 TGTGCCATCGCGGACAGGGGGCCAGATAATTCACCCCTCCACTTT CAIADRGPDNSPLHF
few TRBJ1-2 TRBV20-1 - TGCAGTGCACCGAGGCGGGGACCTAACTATGGCTACACCTTC CSAPRRGPNYGYTF
few TRBJ1-2 TRBV3-1 TRBD1 TGTGCCAGCAGCTTGGACAGGTTACGTGGCTACACCTTC CASSLDRLRGYTF
- TRBJ1-2 TRBV29-1 - TGCAGCGTGGGGCGAGGTTATGGCTACACCTTC CSVGRGYGYTF
few TRBJ1-2 TRBV18 - TGTGCCAGCTCACCACCGAACAGGGTCTACGTTGGCTACACCTTC CASSPPNRVYVGYTF
- TRBJ1-1 TRBV7-9 - TGTGCCAGCAGCTTAGCCAGGGGTAGAGGCACTGAAGCTTTCTTT CASSLARGRGTEAFF
few TRBJ1-1 TRBV12-3/TRBV12-4 - TGTGCCAGCAGGTGGACTTGGAACACTGAAGCTTTCTTT CASRWTWNTEAFF
- TRBJ1-3 TRBV2 - TGTGCCAGCCAAGCAGGACCGTCTGGAAACACCATATATTTT CASQAGPSGNTIYF
few TRBJ1-6 TRBV4-1 - TGCGCCAGCAGCCAATTCGGCAGTAATTCACCCCTCCACTTT CASSQFGSNSPLHF
- TRBJ1-1 TRBV12-3/TRBV12-4 - TGTGCCAGCAGTTTAGGGGTAGCTTTCTTT CASSLGVAFF
- TRBJ1-5 TRBV9 - TGTGCCAGCAGCGATACTATTAATCAGCCCCAGCATTTT CASSDTINQPQHF
- TRBJ1-5 TRBV18 TRBD1 TGTGCCAGCTCACCGACAGGGGGCCAGCCCCGGCATTTT CASSPTGGQPRHF
few TRBJ1-2 TRBV7-9 TRBD1 TGTGCCAGCAGCTCCGGACAGGGGAACTATGGCTACACCTTC CASSSGQGNYGYTF
- TRBJ2-1 TRBV2 TRBD1 TGTGCCAGCAGTGAAGCGTACAGGGGACACAATGAGCAGTTCTTC CASSEAYRGHNEQFF
- TRBJ1-1 TRBV20-1 - TGCAGTGCTAGTGGGGAGTATGACACTGAAGCTTTCTTT CSASGEYDTEAFF
many TRBJ2-7 TRBV4-3 TRBD1 TGCGCCAGCAGCCAAGAGTCAAGATTATGGAAGGACAGGGACTACGAGCAGTACTTC CASSQESRLWKDRDYEQYF
few TRBJ1-5 TRBV6-6 - TGTGCCAGCAAATCCCTAGGGGATCAGCCCCAGCATTTT CASKSLGDQPQHF
- TRBJ1-6 TRBV15 - TGTGCCACCAGCCCTCGGGTCTCCTATAATTCACCCCTCCACTTT CATSPRVSYNSPLHF
few TRBJ1-2 TRBV12-3/TRBV12-4 - TGTGCCAGCAGCCCGAAAAGGGGGATCAATGGCTACACCTTC CASSPKRGINGYTF
few TRBJ1-5 TRBV10-3 - TGTGCCATCGCGCGGTCCCTCAATCAGCCCCAGCATTTT CAIARSLNQPQHF
few TRBJ1-5 TRBV20-1 - TGCAGTGCTAGAGAATTTAACAATCAGCCCCAGCATTTT CSAREFNNQPQHF
- TRBJ1-4 TRBV20-1 - TGCAGTGCGGGACGGCCTAATGAAAAACTGTTTTTT CSAGRPNEKLFF
- TRBJ1-1 TRBV7-9 - TGTGCCAGCAGCTCCATCTCGGGGGGAGAAGCTTTCTTT CASSSISGGEAFF
- TRBJ2-3 TRBV14 - TGTGCCAGCAGCCCCTCGGGGGTCACAGATACGCAGTATTTT CASSPSGVTDTQYF